These 3 T cell receptor beta chains originate from one sample sequenced in a study of blood T cell repertoires in COVID-19. Profiled with immunoSEQ multiplex PCR; TCRdb holds only in-frame clones, not every one. The sample consists of a few hundred thousand clones, approximately 86% of them appearing once. Sequencing was carried out using PBMCs or T cells enriched from blood (not recorded which). Source of these receptors: a woman in her sixties or seventies who had recovered from COVID-19.

The gene calls are TRBV10-2 and TRBJ1-5; 7 bases line up with TRBD1. Germline CDR1 reads WSHSY; CDR2 reads SAAADI. The CDR3 has 13 amino acids. Unmatched junction bases numbered 5, after V lost 6 bases and J lost 6 bases. CDR3 nucleotides: TGCGCCAGCAGGGCAGGGGGAAGTCAGCCCCAGCATTTT. It specifies CASRAGGSQPQHF.

V and J are TRBV7-9 and TRBJ1-6; possible D gene TRBD1, 5 bases. Germline CDR1 reads SEHNR; CDR2 reads FQNEAQ (reference sequence). The CDR3 is 15 residues long. V gave up 2 bases and J gave up 5 bases, with 10 bases separating them. CDR3 nucleotides: TGTGCCAGCAGCTTATTTCCGGACAATAATTCACCCCTCCACTTT. Amino acid sequence: CASSLFPDNNSPLHF.

V gene TRBV7-9 combines with J gene TRBJ1-4; a possible D gene is TRBD1 (5 bases). CDR3 length: 15 amino acids. In germline, CDR1 is SEHNR, CDR2 FQNEAQ (reference sequence). The ends were cut back, 1 base at V and 5 bases at J, with 11 bases in the middle. CDR3 DNA sequence: TGTGCCAGCAGCTTAGGCGGGACCGCGAATGAAAAACTGTTTTTT. It specifies CASSLGGTANEKLFF.